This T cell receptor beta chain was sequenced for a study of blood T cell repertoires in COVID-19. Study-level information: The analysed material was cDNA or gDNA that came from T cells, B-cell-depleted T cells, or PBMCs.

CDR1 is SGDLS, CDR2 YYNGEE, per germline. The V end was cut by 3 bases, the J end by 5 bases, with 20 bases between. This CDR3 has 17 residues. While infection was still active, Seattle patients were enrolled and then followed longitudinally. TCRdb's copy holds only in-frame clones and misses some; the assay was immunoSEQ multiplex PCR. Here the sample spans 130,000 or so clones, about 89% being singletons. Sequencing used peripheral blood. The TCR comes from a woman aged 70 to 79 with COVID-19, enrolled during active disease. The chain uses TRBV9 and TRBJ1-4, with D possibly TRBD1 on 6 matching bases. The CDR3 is CASSDLGTGSVNEKLFF. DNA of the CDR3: TGTGCCAGCAGCGACCTCGGCACAGGGAGCGTGAATGAAAAACTGTTTTTT. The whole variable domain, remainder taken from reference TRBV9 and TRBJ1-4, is DSGVTQTPKHLITATGQRVTLRCSPRSGDLSVYWYQQSLDQGLQFLIQYYNGEERAKGNILERFSAQQFPDLHSELNLSSLELGDSALYFCASSDLGTGSVNEKLFFGSGTQLSVL.